The 3 T cell receptor beta chains reported below all come from one sample, sequenced in a study of OX40 agonist ivuxolimab in advanced cancers. The repertoire was sequenced with immunoSEQ multiplex PCR; TCRdb's copy has only in-frame clones and lacks some. The sample includes tens of thousands of clones, roughly 85% of them seen just once. Here the sequenced sample was CD4+ or CD8+ T cells sorted from blood, taken in a trial of the OX40 agonist ivuxolimab. These receptors all come from an adult with an advanced solid tumor such as melanoma, head and neck, liver or kidney cancer.

This rearrangement joins TRBV2 to TRBJ2-1; 11 bases agree with TRBD2. CDR1 and CDR2 (germline): SNHLY, FYNNEI. J lost 0 bases, V lost 4 bases, and 11 bases had no gene match. This CDR3 region has 19 residues. This CDR3 is CASSVPSGGPWSSYNEQFF. The CDR3 DNA reads TGTGCCAGCAGTGTTCCTAGCGGGGGGCCCTGGAGCTCCTACAATGAGCAGTTCTTC. The full variable domain, with the rest looked up from reference TRBV2 and TRBJ2-1, is EPEVTQTPSHQVTQMGQEVILRCVPISNHLYFYWYRQILGQKVEFLVSFYNNEISEKSEIFDDQFSVERPDGSNFTLKIRSTKLEDSAMYFCASSVPSGGPWSSYNEQFFGPGTRLTVL.

The chain uses TRBV6-5 and TRBJ1-3; D might be TRBD1 (6 bases). The CDR3 covers 14 residues. V was trimmed by 2 bases and J by 5 bases, leaving 10 bases between them. Germline V gene sequence: CDR1 MNHEY, CDR2 SVGAGI. CDR3 nucleotide sequence: TGTGCCAGCAGTTACGACAGGTCTCGAAACACCATATATTTT. Translating gives CASSYDRSRNTIYF.

This clone was counted once. The chain joins TRBV11-2 to TRBJ2-2; 10 nucleotides agree with TRBD2. Germline CDR1 and CDR2: SGHAT and FQNNGV. J was trimmed by 0 bases and V by 7 bases; bases with no gene match: 8. The CDR3 consists of 17 residues. The CDR3 reads CASKRLAGDANTGELFF. Here the CDR3 DNA reads TGTGCCAGCAAAAGACTAGCGGGTGACGCGAACACCGGGGAGCTGTTTTTT.